This TCR beta chain comes out of a study of T cells in Graves' hyperthyroidism and ophthalmopathy. TCR beta CDR3 sequences were amplified from RNA transcripts. Using the HTBI primer set, a first-round RT-PCR was run on the TCR CDR3. TCRdb used MiXCR to reprocess the multiplex PCR reads, holding one entry per CDR3 protein. This sample carries about 570,000 distinct CDR3 sequences, around 13% of them seen once, and the ten largest clones take approximately 14%. This clonotype was observed a few times. Its antigen is still unknown. This CDR3 is built from 14 residues. CDR1 is DFQATT, CDR2 SNEGSKA, per germline (reference sequence). V was cut by 1 base and J by 0 bases, with 7 bases left in between. Lactation, pregnancy, other autoimmune disease or uncontrolled infection led to exclusion of patients. The PBMCs were taken from approximately 11 ml of fresh peripheral blood. Regarding the study as a whole: The model's output predicted ophthalmopathy at a median of about 5.9 months prior to onset.

Sequencing used blood. The chain is built from TRBV20-1 and TRBJ1-3; D remains ambiguous. This TCR derives from a woman aged 35 to 49 with Graves' hyperthyroidism. CDR3 sequence: CSARGGFSGNTIYF. The CDR3 region has the DNA TGCAGTGCTAGAGGGGGATTCTCTGGAAACACCATATATTTT.